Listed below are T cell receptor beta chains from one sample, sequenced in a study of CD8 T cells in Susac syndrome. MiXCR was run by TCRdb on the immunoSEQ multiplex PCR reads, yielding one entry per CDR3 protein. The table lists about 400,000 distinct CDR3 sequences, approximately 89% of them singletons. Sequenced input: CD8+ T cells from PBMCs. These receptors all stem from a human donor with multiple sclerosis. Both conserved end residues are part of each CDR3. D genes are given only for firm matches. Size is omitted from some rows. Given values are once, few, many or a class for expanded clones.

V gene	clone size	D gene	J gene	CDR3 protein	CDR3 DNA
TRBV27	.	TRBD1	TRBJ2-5	CASSLSLDRGKYF	TGTGCCAGCAGTCTTTCCCTCGACAGGGGAAAGTACTTC
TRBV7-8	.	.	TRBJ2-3	CASSSLTGGRGYDTQYF	TGTGCCAGCAGCTCCCTAACCGGAGGCAGGGGCTACGATACGCAGTATTTT
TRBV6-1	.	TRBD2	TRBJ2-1	CASSLSSFAGALGNEQFF	TGTGCCAGCAGCCTCAGTTCCTTCGCGGGAGCTCTGGGAAATGAGCAGTTCTTC
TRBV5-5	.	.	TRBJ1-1	CASRVEALNTEAFF	TGTGCCAGCAGGGTCGAGGCTTTGAACACTGAAGCTTTCTTT
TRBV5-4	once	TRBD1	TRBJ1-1	CASRQTGEGTEAFF	TGTGCCAGCAGGCAGACAGGGGAAGGCACTGAAGCTTTCTTT
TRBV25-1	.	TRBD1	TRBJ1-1	CASSLRDREMPEAFF	TGTGCCAGCAGTCTCCGGGACAGGGAGATGCCTGAAGCTTTCTTT
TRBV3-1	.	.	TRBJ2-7	CASSQVSMTGEQYF	TGTGCCAGCAGCCAAGTTTCGATGACGGGGGAGCAGTACTTC
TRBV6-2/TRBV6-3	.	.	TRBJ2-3	CASSYETGPRDTQYF	TGTGCCAGCAGTTACGAGACGGGGCCCAGGGATACGCAGTATTTT
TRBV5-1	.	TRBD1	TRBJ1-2	CASSAPGQGTYGYTF	TGCGCCAGCAGCGCCCCTGGACAGGGGACCTATGGCTACACCTTC
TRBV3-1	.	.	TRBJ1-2	CASSQDFGVSMGDF	TGTGCCAGCAGCCAAGATTTTGGGGTATCGATGGGGGACTTC
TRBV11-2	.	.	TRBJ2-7	CASSLGQASYEQYF	TGTGCCAGCAGCTTAGGACAGGCCTCCTACGAGCAGTACTTC
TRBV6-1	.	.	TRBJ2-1	CASSEEEESPNEQFF	TGTGCCAGCAGTGAAGAGGAAGAATCGCCCAATGAGCAGTTCTTC
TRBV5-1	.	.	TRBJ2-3	CASSLVGRWQYTDTQYF	TGCGCCAGCAGCTTGGTGGGTCGGTGGCAGTACACAGATACGCAGTATTTT
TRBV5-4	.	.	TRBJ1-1	CAIRRENTEAFF	TGTGCCATCAGACGGGAAAACACTGAAGCTTTCTTT
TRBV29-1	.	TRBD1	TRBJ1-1	CSVEGQGTTEAFF	TGCAGCGTTGAGGGACAGGGGACCACTGAAGCTTTCTTT
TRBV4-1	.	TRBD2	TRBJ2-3	CASSPHGLGQSTDTQYF	TGCGCCAGCAGCCCCCACGGACTAGGGCAAAGCACAGATACGCAGTATTTT
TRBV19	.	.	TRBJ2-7	CASSIDLSYSYEQYF	TGTGCCAGTAGTATAGATCTGAGTTACTCCTACGAGCAGTACTTC
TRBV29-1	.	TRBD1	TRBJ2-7	CSVGPQGASYEQYF	TGCAGCGTCGGTCCACAGGGGGCTTCCTACGAGCAGTACTTC
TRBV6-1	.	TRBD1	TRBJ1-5	CASSVGQGLQPQHF	TGTGCCAGCAGTGTAGGACAGGGACTTCAGCCCCAGCATTTT
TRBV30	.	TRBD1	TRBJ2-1	CAWSVGTGGYNEQFF	TGTGCCTGGAGTGTTGGGACAGGGGGATACAATGAGCAGTTCTTC
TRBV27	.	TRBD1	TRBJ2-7	CASSFFPGQDHGEQYF	TGTGCCAGCAGTTTCTTCCCGGGACAGGACCATGGCGAGCAGTACTTC
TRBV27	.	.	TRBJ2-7	CASSLGPMNTYEQYF	TGTGCCAGCAGTTTAGGCCCTATGAACACCTACGAGCAGTACTTC
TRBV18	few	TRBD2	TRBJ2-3	CASSRQLAGGPADTQYF	TGTGCCAGCTCTCGTCAACTAGCGGGAGGCCCCGCAGATACGCAGTATTTT
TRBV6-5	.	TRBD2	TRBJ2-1	CASSLLAGPDNEQFF	TGTGCCAGCAGTTTACTAGCGGGGCCTGACAATGAGCAGTTCTTC
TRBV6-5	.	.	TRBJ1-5	CASSYSATGNNQPQHF	TGTGCCAGCAGTTACTCGGCGACAGGAAACAATCAGCCCCAGCATTTT
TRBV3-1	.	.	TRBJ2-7	CASSQDLSGLEQYF	TGTGCCAGCAGCCAAGATTTAAGTGGGCTCGAGCAGTACTTC
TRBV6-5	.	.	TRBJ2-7	CASSLAPDPNHEQYF	TGTGCCAGCAGTTTAGCCCCGGACCCCAACCACGAGCAGTACTTC
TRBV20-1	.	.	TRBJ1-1	CSARERGTNTEAFF	TGCAGTGCTAGAGAAAGGGGGACCAACACTGAAGCTTTCTTT
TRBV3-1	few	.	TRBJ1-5	CASSQDGNNQPQHF	TGTGCCAGCAGCCAAGATGGTAACAATCAGCCCCAGCATTTT
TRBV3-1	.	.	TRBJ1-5	CASSHPGSQPQHF	TGTGCCAGCAGCCACCCGGGTTCTCAGCCCCAGCATTTT
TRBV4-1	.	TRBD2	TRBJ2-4	CASSQDTGGIQYF	TGCGCCAGCAGCCAAGACACGGGGGGCATTCAGTACTTC
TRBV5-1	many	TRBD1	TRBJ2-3	CASSLGQGADTQYF	TGCGCCAGCAGCCTCGGACAGGGCGCAGATACGCAGTATTTT
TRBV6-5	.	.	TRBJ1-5	CASSYGVQQPQHF	TGTGCCAGCAGTTACGGGGTACAGCAGCCCCAGCATTTT
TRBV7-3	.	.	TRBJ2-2	CASSPEGNAGELFF	TGTGCCAGCAGCCCAGAAGGGAATGCCGGGGAGCTGTTTTTT
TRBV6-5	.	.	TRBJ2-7	CASSYRTFESYEQYF	TGTGCCAGCAGTTATCGGACATTCGAGTCCTACGAGCAGTACTTC
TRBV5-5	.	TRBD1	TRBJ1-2	CASSLRDRGLANYGYTF	TGTGCCAGCAGCTTGCGGGACAGGGGATTAGCTAACTATGGCTACACCTTC
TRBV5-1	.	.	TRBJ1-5	CASSRDPGTQPQHF	TGCGCCAGCAGCAGGGACCCTGGAACACAGCCCCAGCATTTT
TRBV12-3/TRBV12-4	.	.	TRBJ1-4	CASTPRDRNEKLFF	TGTGCCAGCACTCCGAGGGACCGGAATGAAAAACTGTTTTTT